The next 5 T cell receptor beta chains were all read from a single sample in a study of cytomegalovirus exposure and HLA in healthy donors. The study ran its PCR with 60 Vbeta and 13 Jbeta primers. The table came from immunoSEQ multiplex PCR; TCRdb's copy has only in-frame clones and leaves some out. Of roughly 200,000 clones listed, 86% were seen once; the top ten hold around 0.3%. What was sequenced was PBMCs. The receptors here all came from a woman aged 25 to 39 in good health and CMV-seronegative.

This clone was seen once. This chain uses TRBV28 with TRBJ2-7; 7 bases line up with TRBD2. CDR1 and CDR2 (germline): MDHEN, SYDVKM. The V and J ends lost 6 bases and 6 bases, in that order; junction bases with no gene match: 2. This CDR3 spans 11 amino acids. The CDR3 coding sequence is TGTGCCAGCAGGTCGGGGGGCGAGCAGTACTTC. Its protein is CASRSGGEQYF.

This clone turned up a few times. This chain links TRBV29-1 with TRBJ2-3; D call uncertain. V shed 7 bases and J shed 0 bases, with 14 bases lying between them. The CDR3 extends over 14 amino acids. Germline assignment: CDR1 SQVTM and CDR2 ANQGSEA. DNA of the CDR3: TGCAGCGCCAAGCCACCGACTAGCACAGATACGCAGTATTTT. Amino acids: CSAKPPTSTDTQYF.

The chain is built from TRBV2 and TRBJ1-4, with a weak D call TRBD1 (5 bases). The V end lost 1 base, the J end lost 0 bases, and 9 bases lay between the germline ends. Germline-derived CDR1 and CDR2 are SNHLY and FYNNEI. The CDR3 spans 16 residues. The CDR3 reads CASSEGWGSTNEKLFF. The DNA of the CDR3 is TGTGCCAGCAGTGAAGGGTGGGGCTCAACTAATGAAAAACTGTTTTTT.

The chain links TRBV19 to TRBJ2-3; 12 bases are shared with TRBD2. The trim removed 4 bases at V and 5 bases at J, leaving 7 bases unmatched. Germline V gene lookup returns CDR1 LNHDA and CDR2 SQIVND (reference sequence). This CDR3 spans 16 amino acids. CDR3 DNA sequence: TGTGCCAGTAGTACACAAGGACTAGCGGGGTTAGATACGCAGTATTTT. Translation: CASSTQGLAGLDTQYF.

This clone turned up a few times. The chain employs TRBV11-2 and TRBJ2-2, with TRBD2 matching 8 bases. The V segment lost 6 bases and the J segment 5 bases; nucleotides outside the gene matches: 11. This CDR3 has 16 residues. Germline V gene data show CDR1 as SGHAT and CDR2 as FQNNGV. The CDR3 region has the DNA TGTGCCAGCAGACGAGCGGGACGGGGGGGAACCGGGGAGCTGTTTTTT. Protein: CASRRAGRGGTGELFF.